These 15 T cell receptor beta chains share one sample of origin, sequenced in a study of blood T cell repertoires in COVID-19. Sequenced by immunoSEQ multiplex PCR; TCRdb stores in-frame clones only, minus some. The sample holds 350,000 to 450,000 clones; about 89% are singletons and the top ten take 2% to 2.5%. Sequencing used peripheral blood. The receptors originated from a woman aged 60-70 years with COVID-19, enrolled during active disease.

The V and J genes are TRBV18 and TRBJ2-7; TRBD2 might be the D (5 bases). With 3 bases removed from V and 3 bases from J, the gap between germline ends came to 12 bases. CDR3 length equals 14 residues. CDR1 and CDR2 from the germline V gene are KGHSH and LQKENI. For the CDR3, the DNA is TGTGCCAGCTCACCTCCGTCGGGGTTCTACGAGCAGTACTTC. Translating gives CASSPPSGFYEQYF. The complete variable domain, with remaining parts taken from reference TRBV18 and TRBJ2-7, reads NAGVMQNPRHLVRRRGQEARLRCSPMKGHSHVYWYRQLPEEGLKFMVYLQKENIIDESGMPKERFSAEFPKEGPSILRIQQVVRGDSAAYFCASSPPSGFYEQYFGPGTRLTVT.

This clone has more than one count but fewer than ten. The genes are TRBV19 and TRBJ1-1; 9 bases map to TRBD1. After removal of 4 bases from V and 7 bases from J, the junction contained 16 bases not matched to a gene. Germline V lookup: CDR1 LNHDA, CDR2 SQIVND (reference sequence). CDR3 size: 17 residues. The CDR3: CASSSHLGTGKIGEAFF. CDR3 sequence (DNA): TGTGCCAGTAGTAGTCACCTTGGGACAGGGAAAATCGGTGAAGCTTTCTTT.

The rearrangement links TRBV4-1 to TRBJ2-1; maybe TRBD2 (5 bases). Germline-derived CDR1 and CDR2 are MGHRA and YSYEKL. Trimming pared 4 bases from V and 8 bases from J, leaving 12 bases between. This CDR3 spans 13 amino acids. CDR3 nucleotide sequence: TGCGCCAGCAGCCTAGAAGCCGGGGATGAGCAGTTCTTC. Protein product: CASSLEAGDEQFF.

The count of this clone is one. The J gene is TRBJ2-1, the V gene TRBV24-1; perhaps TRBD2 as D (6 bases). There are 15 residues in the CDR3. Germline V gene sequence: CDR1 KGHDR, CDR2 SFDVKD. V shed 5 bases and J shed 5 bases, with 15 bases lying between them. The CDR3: CATSGAAGSNNEQFF. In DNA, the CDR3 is TGTGCCACCAGTGGTGCTGCGGGAAGCAACAATGAGCAGTTCTTC.

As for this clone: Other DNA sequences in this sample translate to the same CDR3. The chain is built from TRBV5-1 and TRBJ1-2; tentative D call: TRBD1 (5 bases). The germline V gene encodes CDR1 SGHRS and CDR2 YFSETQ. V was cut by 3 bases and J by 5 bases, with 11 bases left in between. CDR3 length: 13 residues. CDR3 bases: TGCGCCAGCAGCTCTACGGGGGATTATGGCTACACCTTC. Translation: CASSSTGDYGYTF.

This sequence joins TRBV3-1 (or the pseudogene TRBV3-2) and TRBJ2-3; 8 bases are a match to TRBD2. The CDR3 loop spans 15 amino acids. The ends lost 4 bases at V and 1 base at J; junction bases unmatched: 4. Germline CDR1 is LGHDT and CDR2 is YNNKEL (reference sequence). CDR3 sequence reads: CASSRSGERTDTQYF. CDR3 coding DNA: TGTGCCAGCAGCCGTAGCGGGGAGCGCACAGATACGCAGTATTTT.

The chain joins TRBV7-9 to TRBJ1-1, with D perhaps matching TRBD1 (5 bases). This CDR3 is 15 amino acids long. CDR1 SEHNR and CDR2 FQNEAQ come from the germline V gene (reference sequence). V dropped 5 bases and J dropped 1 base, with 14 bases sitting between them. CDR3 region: CASSRGTPQNTEAFF. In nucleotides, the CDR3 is TGTGCCAGCAGCCGCGGGACCCCTCAGAACACTGAAGCTTTCTTT.

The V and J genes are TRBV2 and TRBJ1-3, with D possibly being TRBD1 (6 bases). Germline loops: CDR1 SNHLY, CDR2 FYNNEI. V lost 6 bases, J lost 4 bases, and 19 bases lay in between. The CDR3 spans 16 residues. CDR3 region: CASRDGTGSGGNTIYF. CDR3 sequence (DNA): TGTGCCAGCAGGGATGGAACAGGGTCTGGAGGAAACACCATATATTTT.

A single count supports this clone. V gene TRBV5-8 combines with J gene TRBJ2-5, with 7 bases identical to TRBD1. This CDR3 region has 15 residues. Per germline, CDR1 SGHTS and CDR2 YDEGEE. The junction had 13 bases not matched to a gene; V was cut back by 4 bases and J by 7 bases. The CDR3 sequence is CASSARDSRGGTQYF. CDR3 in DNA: TGTGCCAGCAGCGCCCGGGACAGCCGTGGGGGGACCCAGTACTTC.

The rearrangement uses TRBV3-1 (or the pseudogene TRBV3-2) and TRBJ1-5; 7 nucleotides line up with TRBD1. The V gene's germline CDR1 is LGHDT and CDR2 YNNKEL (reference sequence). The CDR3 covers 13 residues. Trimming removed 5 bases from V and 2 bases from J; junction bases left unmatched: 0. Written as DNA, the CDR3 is TGTGCCAGCAGCGGACAGGGCAATCAGCCCCAGCATTTT. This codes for CASSGQGNQPQHF.

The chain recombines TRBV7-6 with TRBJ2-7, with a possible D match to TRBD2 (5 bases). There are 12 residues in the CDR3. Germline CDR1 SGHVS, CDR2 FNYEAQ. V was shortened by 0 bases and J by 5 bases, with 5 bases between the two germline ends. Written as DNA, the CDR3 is TGTGCCAGCAGCTTAGCCGGGGACGAGCAGTACTTC. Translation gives CASSLAGDEQYF.

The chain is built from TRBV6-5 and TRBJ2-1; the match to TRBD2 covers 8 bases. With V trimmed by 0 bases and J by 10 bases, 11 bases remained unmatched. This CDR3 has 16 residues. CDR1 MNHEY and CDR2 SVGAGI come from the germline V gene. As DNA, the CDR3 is TGTGCCAGCAGTTACTCGAACGGGGGGGGGCTTTACGAGCAGTTCTTC. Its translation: CASSYSNGGGLYEQFF.

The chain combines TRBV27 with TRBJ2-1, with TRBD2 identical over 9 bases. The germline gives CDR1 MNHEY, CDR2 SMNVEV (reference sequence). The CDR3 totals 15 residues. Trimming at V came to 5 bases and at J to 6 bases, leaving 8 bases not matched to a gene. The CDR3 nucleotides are TGTGCCAGCAGTCTCGGGCGGGGGGGCGGCAATGAGCAGTTCTTC. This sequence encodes CASSLGRGGGNEQFF.

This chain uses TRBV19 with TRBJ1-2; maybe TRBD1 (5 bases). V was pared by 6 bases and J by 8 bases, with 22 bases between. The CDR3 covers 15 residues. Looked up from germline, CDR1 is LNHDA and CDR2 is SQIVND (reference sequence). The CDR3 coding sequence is TGTGCCAGTAGCCTGGGGGGTGGGACCGCGTCCGGCTACACCTTC. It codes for CASSLGGGTASGYTF. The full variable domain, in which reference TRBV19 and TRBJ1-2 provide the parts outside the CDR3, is DGGITQSPKYLFRKEGQNVTLSCEQNLNHDAMYWYRQDPGQGLRLIYYSQIVNDFQKGDIAEGYSVSREKKESFPLTVTSAQKNPTAFYLCASSLGGGTASGYTFGSGTRLTVV.

CDR3 nucleotide sequence: TGTGCCAGTGGACAGGGGGTGTTTGGAAACACCATATATTTT. It translates to CASGQGVFGNTIYF. The chain links TRBV19 to TRBJ1-3; 10 nucleotides match TRBD1. The V gene's germline CDR1 is LNHDA and CDR2 SQIVND (reference sequence). CDR3 size: 14 residues. Trimming at V came to 8 bases and at J to 3 bases, leaving 4 bases not matched to a gene. The full variable domain, in which reference TRBV19 and TRBJ1-3 provide the parts outside the CDR3, is DGGITQSPKYLFRKEGQNVTLSCEQNLNHDAMYWYRQDPGQGLRLIYYSQIVNDFQKGDIAEGYSVSREKKESFPLTVTSAQKNPTAFYLCASGQGVFGNTIYFGEGSWLTVV.